This TCR beta chain appears in the sequencing data of a study of T cells in Graves' hyperthyroidism and ophthalmopathy. This clonotype was recorded a few times. Amplification of TCR beta CDR3 regions used RNA as the template. The TCR CDR3 was amplified in a first-round RT-PCR using the HTBI primer set. TCRdb ran MiXCR on the multiplex PCR reads and lists one entry per CDR3 protein. The sample shows more than 650,000 distinct CDR3 sequences, roughly 15% of them seen only once. J was trimmed by 4 bases and V by 5 bases; bases with no gene match: 7. CDR3 length: 15 amino acids. The germline V gene has CDR1 SGHTA and CDR2 FQGNSA.

The specimen was blood. This TCR was sampled from a woman aged 18-29 years with Graves' hyperthyroidism. This chain joins TRBV7-2 and TRBJ2-1; 8 positions match TRBD2. The CDR3 DNA reads as TGTGCCAGCAGCCTACTAGGACTAGCTTACAATGAGCAGTTCTTC. Protein sequence: CASSLLGLAYNEQFF.